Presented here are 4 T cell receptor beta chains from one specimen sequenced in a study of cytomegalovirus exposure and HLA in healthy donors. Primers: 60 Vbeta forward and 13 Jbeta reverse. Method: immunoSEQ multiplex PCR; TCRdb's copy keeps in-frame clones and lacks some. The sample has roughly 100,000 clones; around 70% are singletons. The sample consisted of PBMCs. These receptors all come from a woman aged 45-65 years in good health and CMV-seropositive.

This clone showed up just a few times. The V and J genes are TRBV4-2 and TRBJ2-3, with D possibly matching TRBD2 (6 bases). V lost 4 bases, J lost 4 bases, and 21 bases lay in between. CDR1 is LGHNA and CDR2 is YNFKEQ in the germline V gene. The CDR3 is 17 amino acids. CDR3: CASSRVGFGGSSDTQYF. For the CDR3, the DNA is TGTGCCAGCAGCCGGGTGGGTTTCGGAGGGAGTTCAGATACGCAGTATTTT.

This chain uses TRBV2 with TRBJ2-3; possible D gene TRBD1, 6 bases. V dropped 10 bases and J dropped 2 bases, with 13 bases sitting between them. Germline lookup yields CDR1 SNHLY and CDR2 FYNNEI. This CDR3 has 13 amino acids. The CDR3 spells CATRDTSTDTQYF. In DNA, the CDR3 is TGTGCCACCCGGGACACCTCCACAGATACGCAGTATTTT.

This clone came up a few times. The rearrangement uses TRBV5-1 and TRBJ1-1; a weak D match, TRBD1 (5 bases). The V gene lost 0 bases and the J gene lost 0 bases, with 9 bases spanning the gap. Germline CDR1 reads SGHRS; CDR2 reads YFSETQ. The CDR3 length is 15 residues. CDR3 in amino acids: CASSLDGGMNTEAFF. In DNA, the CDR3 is TGCGCCAGCAGCTTGGATGGGGGGATGAACACTGAAGCTTTCTTT.

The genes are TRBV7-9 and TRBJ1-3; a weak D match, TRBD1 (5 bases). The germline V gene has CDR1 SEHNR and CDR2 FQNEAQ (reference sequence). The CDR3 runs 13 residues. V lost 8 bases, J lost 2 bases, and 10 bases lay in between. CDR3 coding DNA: TGTGCCAGCTGGGGGGGGACTGGAAACACCATATATTTT. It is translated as CASWGGTGNTIYF.